One and the same sample provided the 16 T cell receptor beta chains below, sequenced in a study of T cell repertoires in cytomegalovirus infection. TCRdb analysed the reads with MiXCR anew, one entry per CDR3 protein. Here the sample spans hundreds of thousands of distinct CDR3 sequences, approximately 33% being singletons. These receptors lack a known antigen. The sequencing used cultured CD8+ T cells from PBMCs, collected from culture after CMV antigen stimulation. The receptor source for this set is a human donor in good health (CMV status not recorded). Some clones in this sample may be carry-over from other donors' samples.

CDR3 sequence: CASSDSAGSHQPQHF. The CDR3 bases are TGTGCCAGTAGTGATTCGGCAGGGTCTCATCAGCCCCAGCATTTT. The V gene is TRBV19, the J gene TRBJ1-5; D may be TRBD1 (5 bases). The CDR3 sequence is 15 residues long. V was trimmed by 5 bases and J by 5 bases, leaving 16 bases between them. CDR1 LNHDA and CDR2 SQIVND come from the germline V gene (reference sequence).

This clonotype was observed a few times. The V call is TRBV24-1, the J call TRBJ2-5; D may be TRBD1 (5 bases). Germline V gene lookup returns CDR1 KGHDR and CDR2 SFDVKD. The CDR3 contains 16 residues. With 3 bases removed from V and 2 bases from J, the gap between germline ends came to 15 bases. CDR3 nucleotide sequence: TGTGCCACCAGTGATACCCAAACAGGCCAGCAAGAGACCCAGTACTTC. Translated, it gives CATSDTQTGQQETQYF.

The sample holds a few counts of this clonotype. V usage is TRBV11-2 and J usage is TRBJ1-1, with D unclear. CDR3 size: 13 residues. The V gene lost 9 bases and the J gene lost 6 bases, with 17 bases spanning the gap. Looked up from germline, CDR1 is SGHAT and CDR2 is FQNNGV. The CDR3 DNA reads as TGTGCCAGTAGGCCGTGGGATTGGCCTGAAGCTTTCTTT. Its protein is CASRPWDWPEAFF.

V is TRBV6-8 and J is TRBJ1-1; unclear D gene. This CDR3 region has 16 residues. Germline lookup yields CDR1 MNHGY and CDR2 SAAAGT. The germline V and J ends were trimmed by 0 bases and 0 bases, with 11 bases remaining between them. The DNA for the CDR3 is TGTGCCAGCAGTTACTCGACCGGACCCATGAACACTGAAGCTTTCTTT. This gives the protein CASSYSTGPMNTEAFF.

The rearrangement links TRBV7-9 to TRBJ2-1, with D perhaps assigned TRBD1 or TRBD2 (5 bases each). The CDR3 has 12 amino acids. The V gene's germline CDR1 is SEHNR and CDR2 FQNEAQ (reference sequence). The germline V and J ends were trimmed by 8 bases and 5 bases, with 10 bases remaining between them. This CDR3 is CASCRGDNEQFF. In DNA form, the CDR3 reads TGTGCCAGCTGTCGAGGGGACAATGAGCAGTTCTTC.

This chain links TRBV27 with TRBJ2-3, with TRBD1 matching 7 bases. Germline lookup yields CDR1 MNHEY and CDR2 SMNVEV (reference sequence). The V and J ends lost 8 bases and 5 bases, in that order; junction bases with no gene match: 7. This CDR3 is 13 amino acids long. CDR3 bases: TGTGCCAGCGGGTTTTACAGGGGAGATACGCAGTATTTT. Its protein is CASGFYRGDTQYF.

The V call is TRBV19, the J call TRBJ1-5, with 7 bases matching TRBD1. The CDR3 contains 16 residues. The junction had 19 bases not matched to a gene; V was cut back by 6 bases and J by 11 bases. Per the germline V gene, CDR1 is LNHDA and CDR2 is SQIVND (reference sequence). In DNA, the CDR3 is TGTGCCAGTAGCCCCCCCAGGGGGGCCCCATCATTGACCCAGCATTTT. Its protein product is CASSPPRGAPSLTQHF.

This sequence joins TRBV11-3 and TRBJ2-5; unclear D gene. CDR3 length: 15 residues. Germline loops: CDR1 SGHNT, CDR2 YENEEA. The V end was cut by 2 bases, the J end by 2 bases, with 12 bases between. The CDR3 DNA reads TGTGCCAGCAGCTTACGAGAAGGCCCACAAGAGACCCAGTACTTC. Its protein is CASSLREGPQETQYF.

The rearrangement links TRBV7-6 to TRBJ2-1, with D possibly being TRBD1 (5 bases). This CDR3 is built from 16 residues. Germline CDR1 and CDR2: SGHVS and FNYEAQ. Between the trimmed V and J ends, which lost 7 bases and 2 bases, there was a span of 18 bases. The CDR3 DNA is TGTGCCAGCACCCTCAAAATAGGGGAAACCTACAATGAGCAGTTCTTC. It codes for CASTLKIGETYNEQFF.

The chain carries TRBV27 and TRBJ2-3; D may be TRBD2 (6 bases). Germline assignment: CDR1 MNHEY and CDR2 SMNVEV (reference sequence). Trimming removed 3 bases at V and 5 bases at J, with 9 bases between. This CDR3 spans 13 amino acids. CDR3 sequence reads: CASSFRGLDTQYF. CDR3 nucleotide sequence: TGTGCCAGCAGTTTCCGGGGGTTAGATACGCAGTATTTT.

This clonotype has a count of ten or more. V is TRBV7-2 and J is TRBJ2-5, with 7 bases lining up with TRBD1. J gave up 5 bases and V 1 base, and 13 bases lay outside the gene matches. The CDR3 sequence is 17 residues long. CDR1 and CDR2 (germline): SGHTA, FQGNSA. The CDR3 DNA reads as TGTGCCAGCAGCTTAGGGGCGACCAGGGGGTTTTTGGAGACCCAGTACTTC. Translation gives CASSLGATRGFLETQYF.

Only a few counts were recorded for this clonotype. V and J are TRBV4-1 and TRBJ2-1; tentative D call: TRBD1 (6 bases). Trimming took 3 bases from V and 12 from J, leaving 24 bases between them. Germline loops: CDR1 MGHRA, CDR2 YSYEKL. The CDR3 spans 16 residues. CDR3 sequence (DNA): TGCGCCAGCAGCCAGAACAGGGTTATGGGCCTAGTGGGGCAGTTCTTC. Translated, it gives CASSQNRVMGLVGQFF.

This clonotype was seen many times. The chain combines TRBV7-2 with TRBJ2-1; 11 bases are shared with TRBD2. Trimming took 5 bases from V and 0 from J; bases not matched to a gene: 12. Germline assignment: CDR1 SGHTA and CDR2 FQGNSA. This CDR3 has 19 amino acids. This CDR3 reads CASSLGLAGGLSSYNEQFF. The CDR3 DNA sequence: TGTGCCAGCAGCCTCGGGCTAGCGGGGGGCTTGAGCTCCTACAATGAGCAGTTCTTC.

V usage is TRBV15 and J usage is TRBJ1-1; 9 nucleotides line up with TRBD1. The CDR3 contains 18 residues. The V and J ends lost 1 base and 1 base, in that order; junction bases with no gene match: 10. Germline V gene lookup returns CDR1 LNHNV and CDR2 YYDKDF (reference sequence). The CDR3 DNA reads TGTGCCACCAGCAGAGGAACCGGGACAGGGTACAGGAACACTGAAGCTTTCTTT. It codes for CATSRGTGTGYRNTEAFF.

This clonotype was recorded at least ten times. This chain joins TRBV7-2 and TRBJ1-4, with D tentatively TRBD1 (6 bases). Trimming took 2 bases from V and 12 from J, leaving 19 bases between them. Germline V gives CDR1 SGHTA, CDR2 FQGNSA. CDR3 size: 15 residues. CDR3 residues: CASSLPTDRNPELFF. The DNA for the CDR3 is TGTGCCAGCAGCTTACCTACGGACAGAAATCCGGAACTGTTTTTT.

This clonotype was counted between two and nine times. The genes are TRBV19 and TRBJ1-1, with TRBD1 identical over 7 bases. This CDR3 comprises 19 residues. V lost 3 bases, J lost 0 bases, and 16 bases stayed unmatched. Germline-derived CDR1 and CDR2 are LNHDA and SQIVND (reference sequence). The CDR3 loop reads CASSILNRGRWGMNTEAFF. The CDR3 nucleotides are TGTGCCAGTAGTATCCTAAACAGGGGAAGGTGGGGCATGAACACTGAAGCTTTCTTT.